The entry below gives a single T cell receptor (beta chain) sequence along with its context. Antigen specificity is unknown. This record belongs to a study of cytomegalovirus exposure and HLA in healthy donors. V lost 6 bases to trimming and J lost 7 bases, with 19 bases between them. The CDR3 is made up of 13 amino acids. The germline gives CDR1 SQVTM, CDR2 ANQGSEA. Broader study findings: It was assumed in the presence/absence analyses that sequencing depth was roughly uniform across donors. Association of 15,000 to 20,000 TCR beta sequences with HLA alleles was found at 0.05 false discovery rate in a later analysis.

The PCR used 60 Vbeta and 13 Jbeta primers. The assay was immunoSEQ multiplex PCR, and TCRdb's table has in-frame clones only and misses some. The sample has about 170,000 clones; roughly 83% are singletons. The rearrangement uses TRBV29-1 and TRBJ2-7, with D perhaps matching TRBD2 (5 bases). The receptor's source is a boy younger than 10 in good health and CMV-seronegative. Sequences were obtained from PBMCs. Here the CDR3 DNA reads TGCAGCGTGGACCCGACGGGTGGCGGGGAGCAGTACTTC. Protein sequence: CSVDPTGGGEQYF.